The 13 T cell receptor beta chains given below trace back to one sample, sequenced in a study of control samples from healthy donors and cancer patients. Method: immunoSEQ multiplex PCR; TCRdb's copy keeps in-frame clones and lacks some. The table lists tens of thousands of clones, approximately 90% of them singletons. Material: PBMCs. The receptors originated from a man aged 60 to 69 with colorectal cancer.

V usage is TRBV6-1 and J usage is TRBJ2-7, with D possibly being TRBD1 or TRBD2 (6 bases each). The germline CDR1 and CDR2 sequences are MNHNS and SASEGT. V lost 0 bases and J 2 bases, leaving 8 bases between the germline ends. The length of the CDR3 is 14 residues. The CDR3: CASSEARGAYEQYF. CDR3 nucleotides: TGTGCCAGCAGTGAAGCTAGGGGGGCCTACGAGCAGTACTTC.

The chain couples TRBV19 to TRBJ2-7; no clear D gene. The germline gives CDR1 LNHDA, CDR2 SQIVND (reference sequence). V was clipped by 1 base and J by 0 bases, with 4 bases between them. The CDR3 extends over 13 amino acids. CDR3 loop: CASSIVDSYEQYF. Here the CDR3 DNA reads TGTGCCAGTAGTATAGTTGACTCCTACGAGCAGTACTTC.

V gene TRBV4-2 combines with J gene TRBJ2-1, with 8 positions matching TRBD2. The J segment lost 0 bases and the V segment lost 3 bases, leaving 10 bases of the junction unmatched. CDR1 and CDR2 (germline): LGHNA, YNFKEQ. The CDR3 sequence is 18 residues long. The chain's CDR3 is CASSQHIRLASSYNEQFF. In DNA, the CDR3 is TGTGCCAGCAGCCAGCACATAAGACTAGCGAGCTCCTACAATGAGCAGTTCTTC.

The rearrangement joins TRBV5-4 to TRBJ2-1; perhaps D is TRBD1 or TRBD2 (6 bases each). The CDR3 covers 16 residues. Per germline, CDR1 SGHNT and CDR2 YYREEE (reference sequence). V was trimmed by 2 bases and J by 4 bases, leaving 16 bases between them. CDR3 loop: CASSFRGALSYNEQFF. DNA for the CDR3: TGTGCCAGCAGCTTTAGGGGGGCTTTATCTTACAATGAGCAGTTCTTC.

The J gene is TRBJ1-2, the V gene TRBV25-1; the D is unclear. Germline V gene sequence: CDR1 MGHDK, CDR2 SYGVNS. The CDR3 has 13 amino acids. The V end lost 11 bases, the J end lost 5 bases, and 18 bases lay between the germline ends. The CDR3 DNA is TGTGCCGGATCGATACCTCCGGGATATGGCTACACCTTC. Its translation: CAGSIPPGYGYTF.

The chain is built from TRBV2 and TRBJ2-1; D perhaps matches TRBD2 (5 bases). Germline V lookup: CDR1 SNHLY, CDR2 FYNNEI. Trimming stripped 4 bases from V and 10 bases from J, with 17 bases between. The CDR3 length is 14 residues. The CDR3 region has the DNA TGTGCCAGCAGTGTTATATCCACCCGGGGAGAGCAGTTCTTC. It encodes CASSVISTRGEQFF.

In this sample, this clone turned up a few times. As DNA, the CDR3 is TGTGCCACCAGCATACAGGGTTGGGGGGACATTCAGTACTTC. Encoded protein: CATSIQGWGDIQYF. The chain joins TRBV15 to TRBJ2-4, with D possibly being TRBD1 or TRBD2 (6 bases each). The CDR3 runs 14 residues. The germline CDR1 and CDR2 sequences are LNHNV and YYDKDF (reference sequence). Trimming left V 4 bases short and J 8 bases short, with 15 bases between.

V and J are TRBV30 and TRBJ2-7; D possibly corresponds to TRBD1 (6 bases). The germline V and J ends were trimmed by 2 bases and 12 bases, with 20 bases remaining between them. CDR1 GTSNPN and CDR2 SVGIG come from the germline V gene (reference sequence). This CDR3 has 13 residues. The CDR3 DNA reads TGTGCCTGGAGTCAAACGCGCGGACAGTCGGGGTACTTC. Its translation: CAWSQTRGQSGYF.

This chain joins TRBV18 and TRBJ2-2; a possible D gene is TRBD2 (6 bases). There are 15 residues in the CDR3. Germline V gene sequence: CDR1 KGHSH, CDR2 LQKENI. V gave up 0 bases and J gave up 6 bases, with 11 bases separating them. CDR3 region: CASSPPWTGAGELFF. The DNA of the CDR3 is TGTGCCAGCTCACCACCGTGGACGGGGGCCGGGGAGCTGTTTTTT.

The chain links TRBV9 to TRBJ2-3, with no clear D. This CDR3 spans 15 amino acids. CDR1 and CDR2 from the germline V gene are SGDLS and YYNGEE. V lost 3 bases and J lost 2, with 13 bases in between. CDR3 sequence reads: CASSGVVGITDTQYF. CDR3 DNA sequence: TGTGCCAGCAGCGGGGTGGTGGGGATCACAGATACGCAGTATTTT.

The V call is TRBV4-2, the J call TRBJ2-5, with 7 positions matching TRBD2. Germline V gene lookup returns CDR1 LGHNA and CDR2 YNFKEQ. The CDR3 sequence is 15 residues long. Unmatched junction bases numbered 5, after V lost 1 base and J lost 3 bases. The CDR3 nucleotides are TGTGCCAGCAGCCAAGTCCTGGGGAGGGAAGAGACCCAGTACTTC. It is translated as CASSQVLGREETQYF.

The rearrangement uses TRBV11-3 and TRBJ1-1, with no clear D. The V and J ends lost 5 bases and 0 bases respectively, with 13 bases between them. The germline gives CDR1 SGHNT, CDR2 YENEEA. The CDR3 length is 15 residues. The CDR3 reads CASSHLGRMNTEAFF. In DNA, the CDR3 is TGTGCCAGCAGCCATTTAGGGCGGATGAACACTGAAGCTTTCTTT. The entire variable domain, with the rest obtained from reference TRBV11-3 and TRBJ1-1, is as follows: EAGVVQSPRYKIIEKKQPVAFWCNPISGHNTLYWYLQNLGQGPELLIRYENEEAVDDSQLPKDRFSAERLKGVDSTLKIQPAELGDSAVYLCASSHLGRMNTEAFFGQGTRLTVV.

The V gene is TRBV14, the J gene TRBJ2-3; D is ambiguous. Germline V gene data show CDR1 as SGHDN and CDR2 as FVKESK. Trimming removed 3 bases at V and 2 bases at J, with 18 bases between. The length of the CDR3 is 17 residues. CDR3 amino acids: CASSHGWTAVDTDTQYF. In DNA form, the CDR3 reads TGTGCCAGCAGCCACGGCTGGACCGCGGTAGACACAGATACGCAGTATTTT.